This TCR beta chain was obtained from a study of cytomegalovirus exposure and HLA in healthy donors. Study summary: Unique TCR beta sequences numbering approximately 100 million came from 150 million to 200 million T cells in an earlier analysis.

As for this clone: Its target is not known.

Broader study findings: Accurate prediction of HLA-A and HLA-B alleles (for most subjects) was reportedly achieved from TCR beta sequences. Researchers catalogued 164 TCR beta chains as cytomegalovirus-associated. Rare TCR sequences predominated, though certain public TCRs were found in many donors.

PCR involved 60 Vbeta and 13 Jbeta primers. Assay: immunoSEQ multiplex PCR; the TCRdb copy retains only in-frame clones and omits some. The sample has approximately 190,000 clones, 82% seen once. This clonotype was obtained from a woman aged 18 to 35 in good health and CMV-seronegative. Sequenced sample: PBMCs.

The CDR3 region is CASSDRGTGAYMNTEAFF. CDR3 nucleotide sequence: TGTGCCAGCAGTGACCGCGGGACAGGGGCGTACATGAACACTGAAGCTTTCTTT. The genes are TRBV2 and TRBJ1-1; TRBD1 matches 10 bases. This CDR3 comprises 18 residues. Germline V gene data show CDR1 as SNHLY and CDR2 as FYNNEI. Trimming at V came to 3 bases and at J to 0 bases, leaving 10 bases not matched to a gene.